This T cell receptor beta chain was recorded in a study of OX40 agonist ivuxolimab in advanced cancers. Some background on the complete study: Ivuxolimab was a fully human IgG2 agonistic monoclonal antibody targeting the costimulatory receptor OX40 (CD134). Intravenous ivuxolimab was administered to patients every 2 weeks at six dose levels: 0.01, 0.1, 0.3, 1.5, 3 and 10 mg/kg. Among the approximately 54 dose-escalation patients, about 19 had hepatocellular carcinoma, 15 or so melanoma, 9 renal cell carcinoma and 9 head and neck cancer. In the dose-escalation cohort, 82.7% of patients were male, and the mean age was roughly 60 years, with a range of roughly 20 to 80. Prior anti-PD-1, anti-PD-L1 or anti-CTLA-4 therapy was permitted, and approximately 40% of dose-escalation patients had received checkpoint inhibitors. Three dose-escalation patients achieved partial responses, one with hepatocellular carcinoma and two with cutaneous melanoma. Peripheral TCRbeta sequencing aimed to test whether ivuxolimab altered TCR sequence diversity and caused clonal T-cell expansion. The paper reports the monotherapy dose-escalation portion (N ≈ 50 patients) of the phase I ivuxolimab trial. Findings and caveats that apply to the study as a whole: At doses from 0.1 to 3.0 mg/kg, clonal expansion was seen in both CD4+ and CD8+ blood T cells between baseline and week 6. Which antigens the clonally expanded peripheral T cells were specific for was not determined. In the 0.1-3.0 mg/kg groups, partial responders had among the lowest normalized peripheral clonal expansion, particularly in CD8+ T cells. After ivuxolimab, more expanded clones were found on average in CD8+ T cells than in CD4+ T cells. Low levels of normalized T-cell clonal expansion were also shown by some nonresponding patients.

As to this clone: Its target antigen remains unknown. The input lacks base qualities; no much larger clone sits a single base away.

Patients with a history of autoimmune disease or receiving systemic immunosuppression were excluded from the trial. Peripheral blood for TCR sequencing was collected from all dose cohorts at baseline, on cycle 4 day 1, and on cycle 7 day 1. The samples were drawn from a first-in-human, open-label, multicenter phase I dose-escalation trial of ivuxolimab. Adults with locally advanced or metastatic melanoma, renal cell carcinoma, hepatocellular carcinoma or head and neck squamous cell carcinoma were enrolled in the trial. Before TCR sequencing, CD4+ T cells and CD8+ T cells from peripheral blood were sorted into separate populations. The CDR3 sequence holds 15 residues, the cysteine and phenylalanine included. CDR3 DNA is the only sequence kept; it has 45 bases, read in frame from the first base. Taken from the germline V gene, the CDR1 and CDR2 loops are WSHSY and SAAADI. Deletion took 3 bases off V and 4 bases off J, with a span of 13 bases between the germline ends.

Genomic DNA was extracted from sorted cells for sequencing of the TCRbeta CDR3 region. The immunoSEQ Assay was used to sequence the TCRbeta CDR3 regions. TCRdb took over this immuneACCESS table, retaining in-frame rearrangements with V and J assigned. Such tables are incomplete; in checked studies, under half of the missing clones stem from an unresolved V gene, and the remainder is unexplained. Here the sample has 50,000 or so clones; around 88% occur a single time. The ten largest clones represent 11% to 15% of the sample. Specimen: CD4+ or CD8+ T cells sorted from blood, collected in a trial of the OX40 agonist ivuxolimab. The sequence came from an adult with an advanced solid tumor such as melanoma, head and neck, liver or kidney cancer. The chain was built from TRBV10-2 and TRBJ2-1, and possibly TRBD1, on 6 matching bases. The DNA is TGCGCCAGCAGTGACCGGGACAAGTTTTACAATGAGCAGTTCTTC. Its protein product is CASSDRDKFYNEQFF.